The entry below gives a single T cell receptor beta chain sequence along with its context. The antigen remains undetermined. CDR1 is MGHRA and CDR2 is YSYEKL in the germline V gene. With V trimmed by 5 bases and J by 4 bases, 5 bases remained unmatched. This CDR3 is built from 14 residues. The PCR contained 60 Vbeta and 13 Jbeta primers. Some clones are missing from TCRdb's copy, which holds only in-frame ones; the method was immunoSEQ multiplex PCR. The table for this sample gives 65,000 to 90,000 clones. The sample is drawn from a study of cytomegalovirus exposure and HLA in healthy donors. Whole-study findings and limits: Previously analyzed data showed that most TCR beta V segments were productive at a frequency of about 87% or about 30%. In presence/absence analyses, roughly uniform sequencing depth across donors was assumed. Follow-up analysis found HLA locus-dependent TCR association rates, highest for DRB1 and lowest for HLA-C.

The rearrangement links TRBV4-1 to TRBJ2-7, with 10 bases that match TRBD1. This clonotype was obtained from a man aged 35-49 years in good health and CMV-seronegative. Material for sequencing was PBMCs. CDR3 nucleotide sequence: TGCGCCAGCAGCTACGGGGACAGGGGTTACGAGCAGTACTTC. Translation: CASSYGDRGYEQYF.